These 18 T cell receptor beta chains were all obtained from the same sample, sequenced in a study of CD8+ T cells in alopecia areata. Sequencing used cDNA as its template, made by extracting RNA and reverse transcribing it. Assay: immunoSEQ multiplex PCR; the TCRdb copy retains only in-frame clones and omits some. The profile shows over 90,000 clones, around 84% of them singletons. As to treatment: oral pan-JAK inhibitor, 5-10 mg twice daily. Specimen: CD8+ T cells sorted from blood, collected at roughly week 30, from a patient treated with tofacitinib. These receptors were taken from a human donor with alopecia areata.

The rearrangement uses TRBV7-9 and TRBJ2-7; 9 bases align to TRBD1. The CDR3 contains 16 residues. The ends lost 5 bases at V and 2 bases at J; junction bases unmatched: 10. CDR1 is SEHNR, CDR2 FQNEAQ, per germline (reference sequence). The CDR3 sequence: CASSNTGGQGTYEQYF. CDR3 DNA: TGTGCCAGCAGCAACACCGGTGGACAGGGGACCTACGAGCAGTACTTC.

The rearrangement uses TRBV27 and TRBJ2-1, with TRBD2 matching 13 bases. Germline V lookup: CDR1 MNHEY, CDR2 SMNVEV (reference sequence). This CDR3 contains 16 residues. Trimming removed 1 base from V and 4 bases from J; junction bases left unmatched: 1. CDR3 coding DNA: TGTGCCAGCAGTTTATGGACTAGCGGGAGTTACAATGAGCAGTTCTTC. Amino acid sequence: CASSLWTSGSYNEQFF.

The chain recombines TRBV29-1 with TRBJ2-1; D is ambiguous. This CDR3 has 12 residues. The V and J ends lost 1 base and 8 bases respectively, with 9 bases between them. Germline lookup yields CDR1 SQVTM and CDR2 ANQGSEA. The chain's CDR3 is CSVEGRRDEQFF. The CDR3 DNA is TGCAGCGTTGAAGGAAGAAGGGATGAGCAGTTCTTC.

V and J are TRBV29-1 and TRBJ2-7; D gene ambiguous. V gave up 0 bases and J gave up 0 bases, with 6 bases separating them. Germline V gives CDR1 SQVTM, CDR2 ANQGSEA. The CDR3 extends over 13 amino acids. Here the CDR3 DNA reads TGCAGCGTTGAAGAGGAAAACTCCTACGAGCAGTACTTC. Translation gives CSVEEENSYEQYF.

This clone showed up just once. The CDR3 sequence: CAWMAGGDYEQYF. CDR3 nucleotide sequence: TGTGCCTGGATGGCGGGAGGAGATTACGAGCAGTACTTC. This chain connects TRBV30 to TRBJ2-7, with 8 bases matching TRBD2. The trim removed 4 bases at V and 4 bases at J, leaving 6 bases unmatched. CDR1 GTSNPN and CDR2 SVGIG come from the germline V gene (reference sequence). The CDR3 loop spans 13 amino acids.

In this sample, this clone turned up a few times. The chain links TRBV5-1 to TRBJ2-1, with 13 bases aligning to TRBD2. After removal of 4 bases from V and 4 bases from J, the junction contained 8 bases not matched to a gene. The CDR3 has 17 amino acids. CDR1 is SGHRS, CDR2 YFSETQ, per germline. The CDR3 region has the DNA TGCGCCAGCAGCCCGGGACTAGCGGGGCCCCCTTACAATGAGCAGTTCTTC. This codes for CASSPGLAGPPYNEQFF.

The chain combines TRBV6-6 with TRBJ2-7; a weak D match, TRBD2 (6 bases). V lost 7 bases and J 5 bases, leaving 21 bases between the germline ends. The CDR3 contains 15 residues. Germline loops: CDR1 MNHNY, CDR2 SVGAGI (reference sequence). CDR3 sequence reads: CASILRLGGMDEQYF. CDR3 coding DNA: TGTGCCAGCATTCTACGGCTTGGGGGGATGGACGAGCAGTACTTC.

V is TRBV2 and J is TRBJ2-3; TRBD1 matches 10 bases. Germline CDR1 is SNHLY and CDR2 is FYNNEI. V was pared by 8 bases and J by 5 bases, with 7 bases of the junction left unmatched. This CDR3 contains 14 residues. CDR3 residues: CASGPGQGIDTQYF. Here the CDR3 DNA reads TGTGCCAGCGGCCCGGGACAGGGGATAGATACGCAGTATTTT.

V gene TRBV10-3 combines with J gene TRBJ1-2; 11 nucleotides line up with TRBD1. The V gene's germline CDR1 is ENHRY and CDR2 SYGVKD. The length of the CDR3 is 16 residues. Losses at the gene ends were 6 bases for V and 4 bases for J; bases not matched to a gene: 10. The CDR3: CAIRGEWTGGGYGYTF. CDR3 in DNA: TGTGCCATCAGGGGAGAATGGACAGGGGGCGGCTATGGCTACACCTTC.

V is TRBV27 and J is TRBJ2-5; no clear D. Matching the DNA end better, TRBJ2-7 makes the J call doubtful. Germline V gives CDR1 MNHEY, CDR2 SMNVEV (reference sequence). The CDR3 has 14 amino acids. CDR3 nucleotide sequence: TGTGCCAGTCGACCAGAGGACCCATCCTACGAGCAGTACTTC. Translation gives CASRPEDPSYEQYF.

CDR3 nucleotides: TGTGCCAGCAGCCCGACAGGTAGCTATGGCTACACCTTC. Translation gives CASSPTGSYGYTF. The chain joins TRBV13 to TRBJ1-2, with D perhaps matching TRBD1 (6 bases). This CDR3 comprises 13 residues. Trimming left V 5 bases short and J 4 bases short, with 11 bases between. CDR1 and CDR2 (germline): PRHDT, FYEKMQ (reference sequence).

The table lists this clone with a few counts. In DNA, the CDR3 is TGTGCCAGTAGTATAGGGGTTACGTCCTACGAGCAGTACTTC. Amino acids: CASSIGVTSYEQYF. The V and J genes are TRBV19 and TRBJ2-7; D not certain. CDR1 and CDR2 (germline): LNHDA, SQIVND (reference sequence). V was cut by 1 base and J by 1 base, with 8 bases left in between. The CDR3 contains 14 residues.

This clone appeared once. A junction end diverges from the germline sequence, so it may reflect a read error. The chain employs TRBV5-1 and TRBJ1-2; D gene unclear. There are 14 residues in the CDR3. Germline-derived CDR1 and CDR2 are SGHRS and YFSETQ. The CDR3 spells CASSLDPGTYVYTF. The CDR3 DNA follows: TGCGCCAGCAGCTTGGATCCCGGTACCTATGTCTACACCTTC.

The chain joins TRBV29-1 to TRBJ2-1; a possible D gene is TRBD2 (6 bases). CDR1 and CDR2 (germline): SQVTM, ANQGSEA. V lost 0 bases, J lost 7 bases, and 10 bases lay in between. The CDR3 sequence is 13 residues long. The chain's CDR3 is CSVEDLGGNEQFF. The CDR3 DNA reads as TGCAGCGTTGAAGATTTGGGGGGAAATGAGCAGTTCTTC.

V is TRBV29-1 and J is TRBJ2-2; 9 bases agree with TRBD2. This CDR3 contains 17 residues. The germline V gene has CDR1 SQVTM and CDR2 ANQGSEA. The V segment lost 3 bases and the J segment 6 bases; nucleotides outside the gene matches: 14. In DNA, the CDR3 is TGCAGCGTTGAGTCTAGCGATGCGGGGGGGCCGGCCGGGGAGCTGTTTTTT. Amino acid sequence: CSVESSDAGGPAGELFF.

The gene calls are TRBV4-2 and TRBJ2-1; 10 positions agree with TRBD2. The ends lost 3 bases at V and 4 bases at J; junction bases unmatched: 15. Germline CDR1 and CDR2: LGHNA and YNFKEQ. CDR3 length: 19 residues. The CDR3: CASSQPDDGGLAAYNEQFF. The CDR3 DNA is TGTGCCAGCAGCCAGCCTGACGACGGCGGACTAGCGGCTTACAATGAGCAGTTCTTC.

The rearrangement uses TRBV4-1 and TRBJ2-1; 7 positions agree with TRBD1. This CDR3 region has 14 residues. Germline CDR1 and CDR2: MGHRA and YSYEKL. V shed 3 bases and J 8 bases; nucleotides not matched to a gene: 7. The CDR3 region is CASSQATGLHEQFF. Here the CDR3 DNA reads TGCGCCAGCAGCCAGGCGACAGGGTTACATGAGCAGTTCTTC.

Regarding this clone: This sample also contains other DNA sequences that code for the same CDR3. V and J are TRBV11-2 and TRBJ1-1, with 7 bases that match TRBD1. Germline V gives CDR1 SGHAT, CDR2 FQNNGV. Trimming removed 5 bases from V and 0 bases from J; junction bases left unmatched: 6. CDR3 length: 15 residues. For the CDR3, the DNA is TGTGCCAGCAGCCCACCGGGACAGATGAACACTGAAGCTTTCTTT. This translates into CASSPPGQMNTEAFF. The entire variable domain, with the rest obtained from reference TRBV11-2 and TRBJ1-1, is as follows: EAGVAQSPRYKIIEKRQSVAFWCNPISGHATLYWYQQILGQGPKLLIQFQNNGVVDDSQLPKDRFSAERLKGVDSTLKIQPAKLEDSAVYLCASSPPGQMNTEAFFGQGTRLTVV.